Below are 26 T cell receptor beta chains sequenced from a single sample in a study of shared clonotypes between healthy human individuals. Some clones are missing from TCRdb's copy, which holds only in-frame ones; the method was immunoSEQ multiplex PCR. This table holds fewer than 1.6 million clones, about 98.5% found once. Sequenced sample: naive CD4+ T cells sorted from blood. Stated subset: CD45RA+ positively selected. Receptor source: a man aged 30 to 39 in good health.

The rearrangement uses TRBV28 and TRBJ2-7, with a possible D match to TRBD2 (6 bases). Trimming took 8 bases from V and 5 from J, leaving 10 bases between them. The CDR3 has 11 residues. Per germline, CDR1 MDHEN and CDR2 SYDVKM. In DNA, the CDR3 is TGTGCCAGCGGCGGGACGGACGAGCAGTACTTC. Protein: CASGGTDEQYF.

DNA for the CDR3: TGTGCCAGCAGCGCCGGGACGCGCTCCTACGAGCAGTACTTC. The encoded protein is CASSAGTRSYEQYF. The genes are TRBV11-2 and TRBJ2-7; TRBD1 or TRBD2 may be the D gene (5 bases each). The germline V gene encodes CDR1 SGHAT and CDR2 FQNNGV. Deletions cut 5 bases from V and 0 bases from J, with 11 bases between. This CDR3 contains 14 residues. The full variable domain, rest sourced from reference TRBV11-2 and TRBJ2-7, is EAGVAQSPRYKIIEKRQSVAFWCNPISGHATLYWYQQILGQGPKLLIQFQNNGVVDDSQLPKDRFSAERLKGVDSTLKIQPAKLEDSAVYLCASSAGTRSYEQYFGPGTRLTVT.

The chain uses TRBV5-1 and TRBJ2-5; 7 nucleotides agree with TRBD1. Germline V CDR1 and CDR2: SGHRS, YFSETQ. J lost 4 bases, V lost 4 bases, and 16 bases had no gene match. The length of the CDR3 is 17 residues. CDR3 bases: TGCGCCAGCAGCGCCCAAGGCCTAGGGGGCGCGGGAGAGACCCAGTACTTC. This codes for CASSAQGLGGAGETQYF.

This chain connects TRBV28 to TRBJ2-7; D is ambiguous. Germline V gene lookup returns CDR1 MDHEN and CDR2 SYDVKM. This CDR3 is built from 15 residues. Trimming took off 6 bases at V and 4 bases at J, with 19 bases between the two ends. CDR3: CASSLSQPGTYEQYF. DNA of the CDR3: TGTGCCAGCAGCCTCTCACAGCCTGGTACTTACGAGCAGTACTTC.

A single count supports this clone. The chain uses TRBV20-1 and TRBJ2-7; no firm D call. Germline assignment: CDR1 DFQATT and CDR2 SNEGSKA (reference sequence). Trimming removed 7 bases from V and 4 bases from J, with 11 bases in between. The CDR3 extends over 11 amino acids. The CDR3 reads CSVGSLYEQYF. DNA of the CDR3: TGCAGTGTCGGCAGTCTATACGAGCAGTACTTC.

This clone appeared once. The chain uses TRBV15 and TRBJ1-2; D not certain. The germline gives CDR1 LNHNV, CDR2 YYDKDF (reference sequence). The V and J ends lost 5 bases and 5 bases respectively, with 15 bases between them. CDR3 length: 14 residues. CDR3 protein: CATSAGRTDYGYTF. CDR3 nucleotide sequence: TGTGCCACCAGCGCTGGACGGACGGATTATGGCTACACCTTC.

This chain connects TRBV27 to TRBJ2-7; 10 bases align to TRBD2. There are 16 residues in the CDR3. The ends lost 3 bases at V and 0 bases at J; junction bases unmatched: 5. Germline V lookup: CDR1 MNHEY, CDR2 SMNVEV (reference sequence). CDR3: CASSLFASGSSYEQYF. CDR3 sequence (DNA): TGTGCCAGCAGTTTGTTTGCTAGCGGGAGCTCCTACGAGCAGTACTTC.

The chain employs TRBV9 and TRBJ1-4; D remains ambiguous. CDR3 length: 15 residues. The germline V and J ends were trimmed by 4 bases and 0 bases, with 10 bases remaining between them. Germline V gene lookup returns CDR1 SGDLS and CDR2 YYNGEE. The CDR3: CASSPNSATNEKLFF. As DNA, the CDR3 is TGTGCCAGCAGCCCAAACAGTGCAACTAATGAAAAACTGTTTTTT.

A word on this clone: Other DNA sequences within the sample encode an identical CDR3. This CDR3 reads CASSLAGDYGYTF. The DNA of the CDR3 is TGTGCCAGCAGCTTGGCAGGGGACTATGGCTACACCTTC. The chain carries TRBV5-5 and TRBJ1-2; weak D call: TRBD1 (6 bases). Trimming left V 0 bases short and J 3 bases short, with 6 bases between. The CDR3 runs 13 residues. The germline gives CDR1 SGHKS, CDR2 YYEKEE (reference sequence).

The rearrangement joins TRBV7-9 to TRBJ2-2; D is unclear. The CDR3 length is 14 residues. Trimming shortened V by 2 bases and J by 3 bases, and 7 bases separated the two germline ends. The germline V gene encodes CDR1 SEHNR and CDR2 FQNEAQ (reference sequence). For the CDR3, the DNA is TGTGCCAGCAGCTTAACTTCCGACACCGGGGAGCTGTTTTTT. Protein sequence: CASSLTSDTGELFF.

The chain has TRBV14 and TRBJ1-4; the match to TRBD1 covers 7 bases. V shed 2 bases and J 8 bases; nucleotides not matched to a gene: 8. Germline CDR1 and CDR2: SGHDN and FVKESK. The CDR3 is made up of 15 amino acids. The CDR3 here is CASSQWAGGSEKLFF. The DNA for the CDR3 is TGTGCCAGCAGCCAATGGGCAGGGGGTAGCGAAAAACTGTTTTTT.

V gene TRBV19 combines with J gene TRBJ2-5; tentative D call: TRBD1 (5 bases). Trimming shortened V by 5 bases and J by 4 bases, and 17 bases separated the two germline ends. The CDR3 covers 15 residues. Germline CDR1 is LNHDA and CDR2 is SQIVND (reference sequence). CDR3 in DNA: TGTGCCAGTAGTGGGTCTTTGGCAGGGCGAGAGACCCAGTACTTC. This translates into CASSGSLAGRETQYF.

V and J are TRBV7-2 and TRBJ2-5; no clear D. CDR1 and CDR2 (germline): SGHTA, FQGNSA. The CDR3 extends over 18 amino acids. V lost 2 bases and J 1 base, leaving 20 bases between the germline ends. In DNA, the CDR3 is TGTGCCAGCAGCTTATATCCGATCGGTGGCATGGGCCAAGAGACCCAGTACTTC. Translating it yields CASSLYPIGGMGQETQYF.

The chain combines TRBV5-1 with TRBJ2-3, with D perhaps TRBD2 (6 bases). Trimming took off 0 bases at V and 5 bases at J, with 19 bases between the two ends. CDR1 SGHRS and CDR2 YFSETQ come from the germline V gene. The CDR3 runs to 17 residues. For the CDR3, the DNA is TGCGCCAGCAGCTTGGTGAGGAGGCGGGATGGTGTAGATACGCAGTATTTT. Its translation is CASSLVRRRDGVDTQYF.

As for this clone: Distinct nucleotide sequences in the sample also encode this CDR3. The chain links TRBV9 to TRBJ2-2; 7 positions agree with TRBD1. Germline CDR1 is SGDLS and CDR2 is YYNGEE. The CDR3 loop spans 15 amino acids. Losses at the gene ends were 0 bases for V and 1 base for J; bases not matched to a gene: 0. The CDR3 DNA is TGTGCCAGCAGCGTAGACAGGGGGAACACCGGGGAGCTGTTTTTT. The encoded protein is CASSVDRGNTGELFF.

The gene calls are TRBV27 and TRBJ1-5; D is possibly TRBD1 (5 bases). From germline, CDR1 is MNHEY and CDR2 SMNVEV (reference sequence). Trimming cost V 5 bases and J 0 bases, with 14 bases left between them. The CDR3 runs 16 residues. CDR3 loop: CASSPRDGYSNQPQHF. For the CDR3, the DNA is TGTGCCAGCAGTCCCCGGGACGGATATAGCAATCAGCCCCAGCATTTT.

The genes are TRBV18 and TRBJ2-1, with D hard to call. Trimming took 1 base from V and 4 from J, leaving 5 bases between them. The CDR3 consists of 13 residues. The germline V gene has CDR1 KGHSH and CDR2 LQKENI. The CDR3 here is CASSPLPYNEQFF. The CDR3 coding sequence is TGTGCCAGCTCACCACTTCCGTACAATGAGCAGTTCTTC. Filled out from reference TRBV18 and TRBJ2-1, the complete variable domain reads NAGVMQNPRHLVRRRGQEARLRCSPMKGHSHVYWYRQLPEEGLKFMVYLQKENIIDESGMPKERFSAEFPKEGPSILRIQQVVRGDSAAYFCASSPLPYNEQFFGPGTRLTVL.

CDR3 bases: TGTGCCAGCAGCCCCCGCATGGCCCGCACAGATACGCAGTATTTT. Its protein is CASSPRMARTDTQYF. The V call is TRBV7-3, the J call TRBJ2-3; unclear D gene. CDR1 and CDR2 from the germline V gene are SGHTA and FQGTGA. The CDR3 has 15 residues. V was pared by 5 bases and J by 1 base, with 13 bases between.

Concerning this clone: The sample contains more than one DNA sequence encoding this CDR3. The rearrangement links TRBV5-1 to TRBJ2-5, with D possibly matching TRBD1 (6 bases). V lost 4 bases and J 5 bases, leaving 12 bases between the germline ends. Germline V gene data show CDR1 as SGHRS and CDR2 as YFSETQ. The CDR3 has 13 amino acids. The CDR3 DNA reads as TGCGCCAGCAGCATACAGGGATCCGAGACCCAGTACTTC. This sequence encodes CASSIQGSETQYF.

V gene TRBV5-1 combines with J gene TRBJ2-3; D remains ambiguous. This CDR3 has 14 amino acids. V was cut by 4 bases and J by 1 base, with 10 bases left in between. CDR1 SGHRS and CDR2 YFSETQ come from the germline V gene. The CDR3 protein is CASSAVGRTDTQYF. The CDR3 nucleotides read TGCGCCAGCAGCGCGGTGGGCCGCACAGATACGCAGTATTTT. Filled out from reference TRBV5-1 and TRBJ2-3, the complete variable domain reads KAGVTQTPRYLIKTRGQQVTLSCSPISGHRSVSWYQQTPGQGLQFLFEYFSETQRNKGNFPGRFSGRQFSNSRSEMNVSTLELGDSALYLCASSAVGRTDTQYFGPGTRLTVL.

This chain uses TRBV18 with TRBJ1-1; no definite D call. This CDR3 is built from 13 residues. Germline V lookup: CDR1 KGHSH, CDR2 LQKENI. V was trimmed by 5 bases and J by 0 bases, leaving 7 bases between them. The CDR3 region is CASSEGMNTEAFF. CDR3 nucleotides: TGTGCCAGCTCAGAGGGCATGAACACTGAAGCTTTCTTT.

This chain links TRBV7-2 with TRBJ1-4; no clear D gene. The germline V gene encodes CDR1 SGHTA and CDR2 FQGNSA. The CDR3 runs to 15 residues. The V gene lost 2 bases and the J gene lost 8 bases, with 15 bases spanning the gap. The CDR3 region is CASSLRSRGGEKLFF. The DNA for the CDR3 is TGTGCCAGCAGCTTACGATCGCGGGGAGGCGAAAAACTGTTTTTT.

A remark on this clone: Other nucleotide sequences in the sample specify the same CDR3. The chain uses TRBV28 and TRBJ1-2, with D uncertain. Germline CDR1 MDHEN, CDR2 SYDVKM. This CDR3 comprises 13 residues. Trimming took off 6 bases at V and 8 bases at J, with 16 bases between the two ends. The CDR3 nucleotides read TGTGCCAGCAGCCTAAGGGCGGGGAGCGGCTACACCTTC. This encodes CASSLRAGSGYTF.

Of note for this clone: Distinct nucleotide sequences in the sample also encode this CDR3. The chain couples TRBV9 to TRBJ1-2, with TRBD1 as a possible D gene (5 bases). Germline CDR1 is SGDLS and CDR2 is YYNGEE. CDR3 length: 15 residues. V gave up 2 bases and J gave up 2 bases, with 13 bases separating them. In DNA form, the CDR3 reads TGTGCCAGCAGCGTTTCGGGGCGGGGGAACTATGGCTACACCTTC. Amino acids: CASSVSGRGNYGYTF.

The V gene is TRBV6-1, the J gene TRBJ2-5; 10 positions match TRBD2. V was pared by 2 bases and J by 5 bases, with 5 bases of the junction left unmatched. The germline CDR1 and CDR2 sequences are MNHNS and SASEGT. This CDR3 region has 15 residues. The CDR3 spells CASSERSSGSETQYF. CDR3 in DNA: TGTGCCAGCAGTGAACGGTCTAGCGGGAGTGAGACCCAGTACTTC.

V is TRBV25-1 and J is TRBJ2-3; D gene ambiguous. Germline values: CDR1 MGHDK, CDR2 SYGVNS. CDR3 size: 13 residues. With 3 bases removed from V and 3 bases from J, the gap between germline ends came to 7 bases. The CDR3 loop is CASSDVQTDTQYF. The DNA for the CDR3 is TGTGCCAGCAGTGATGTACAGACAGATACGCAGTATTTT.